The rows below give T cell receptor beta chains drawn from one sample of a study of post-analysis software for immune sequencing data. TCRdb re-derived calls from the PCR reads in MiXCR, one entry per CDR3 protein. The repertoire holds about 770,000 distinct CDR3 sequences, with about 43% as singletons. Sequencing was done on a sample of blood. These receptors all come from a girl aged 10-17 years with multiple sclerosis. Both conserved end residues are part of each CDR3. The D gene is left open where the match is weak. Expanded clones are given a class, and other clones once, few, many or no size at all.

TRBJ2-5,.,TRBD1,TRBV28,TGTGCCAGCAGTTACAGGGGGAGGAAGACCCAGTACTTC,CASSYRGRKTQYF
TRBJ2-1,.,.,TRBV9,TGTGCCAGCAGCGTAAATGGCCTAGCGTGGAATGAGCAGTTCTTC,CASSVNGLAWNEQFF
TRBJ2-1,.,TRBD1,TRBV11-3,TGTGCCAGCAGCCCCCGGACAGGGAATAACAATGAGCAGTTCTTC,CASSPRTGNNNEQFF
TRBJ2-7,.,TRBD2,TRBV12-3/TRBV12-4,TGTGCCAGCAGTTTCGGGGCTAGCGGTGCCCCCTACGAGCAGTACTTC,CASSFGASGAPYEQYF
TRBJ2-1,.,TRBD1,TRBV29-1,TGCAGCGGGGACAGTTACAATGAGCAGTTCTTC,CSGDSYNEQFF
TRBJ2-5,.,.,TRBV3-1,TGTGCCAGCAGCCAAGGGGGGACGATTCAAGAGACCCAGTACTTC,CASSQGGTIQETQYF
TRBJ2-7,.,.,TRBV7-2,TGTGCCAGCAGCTTAACGACTAGTGGCGAGCAGTACTTC,CASSLTTSGEQYF
TRBJ1-4,.,TRBD1,TRBV14,TGTGCCAGCAGCGACGGACAGGGAAATGAAAAACTGTTTTTT,CASSDGQGNEKLFF
TRBJ1-5,.,TRBD1,TRBV19,TGTGCCAGTAGTATTACAATCGGACAGGGCAGTCAGCCCCAGCATTTT,CASSITIGQGSQPQHF
TRBJ2-1,.,TRBD2,TRBV11-1,TGTGCCAGCAGCGCTAGCGGGAGGACCTATTCCTACAATGAGCAGTTCTTC,CASSASGRTYSYNEQFF
TRBJ1-6,.,.,TRBV27,TGTGCCAGCAGTTTCGGGAGGGCGAGGTCACCCCTCCACTTT,CASSFGRARSPLHF
TRBJ2-1,.,TRBD2,TRBV7-8,TGTGCCAGCAGCTTAGACCCGGGACTAGCGGGAGATGAGCAGTTCTTC,CASSLDPGLAGDEQFF
TRBJ1-2,many,TRBD1,TRBV27,TGTGCCAGCAGTCGTACAGGGGTCTATGGCTACACCTTC,CASSRTGVYGYTF
TRBJ2-7,few,.,TRBV5-1,TGTGCCAGCAGCTTGGGGGGCCAAGCCTACGAGCAGTACTTC,CASSLGGQAYEQYF